This TCR beta chain emerged from a study of OX40 agonist ivuxolimab in advanced cancers. Turning to the study itself: An anti-OX40 (CD134) antibody with agonistic activity, ivuxolimab, was administered to patients. People who had prior anti-PD-1, anti-PD-L1 or anti-CTLA-4 therapy could take part, and under 50% had some. Aged about 20 to 80 with a mean of roughly 63 years, they were 82.7% male.

Produced via immunoSEQ multiplex PCR; TCRdb's table is partial and in-frame only. The sample has about 82,000 clones; about 86% are singletons. This clone showed up just a few times. With 5 bases clipped from V and 7 bases from J, the junction kept 14 bases outside the gene matches. Germline loops: CDR1 SGHTA, CDR2 FQGNSA. The CDR3 covers 16 residues. The sample in question was CD4+ or CD8+ T cells sorted from blood, obtained in a trial of the OX40 agonist ivuxolimab. The source of this sequence is an adult with an advanced solid tumor such as melanoma, head and neck, liver or kidney cancer. V gene TRBV7-2 combines with J gene TRBJ2-1, with 7 bases that match TRBD2. The CDR3 spells CASSPSLAEGSNEQFF. In DNA form, the CDR3 reads TGTGCCAGCAGCCCTTCTCTAGCGGAGGGAAGTAATGAGCAGTTCTTC.